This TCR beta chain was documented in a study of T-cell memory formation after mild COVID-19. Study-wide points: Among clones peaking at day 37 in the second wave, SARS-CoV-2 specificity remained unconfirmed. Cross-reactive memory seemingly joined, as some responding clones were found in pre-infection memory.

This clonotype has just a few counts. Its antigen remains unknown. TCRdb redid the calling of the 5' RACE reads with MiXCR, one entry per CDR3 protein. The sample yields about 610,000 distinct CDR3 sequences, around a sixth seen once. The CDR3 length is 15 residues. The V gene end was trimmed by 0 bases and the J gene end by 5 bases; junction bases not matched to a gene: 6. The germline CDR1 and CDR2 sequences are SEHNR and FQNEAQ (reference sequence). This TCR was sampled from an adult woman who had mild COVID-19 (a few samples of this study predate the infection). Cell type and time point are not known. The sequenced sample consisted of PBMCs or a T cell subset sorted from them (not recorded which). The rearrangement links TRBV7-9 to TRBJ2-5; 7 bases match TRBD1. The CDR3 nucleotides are TGTGCCAGCAGCTTAGCGAAGGGACAGCGGGAGACCCAGTACTTC. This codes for CASSLAKGQRETQYF.